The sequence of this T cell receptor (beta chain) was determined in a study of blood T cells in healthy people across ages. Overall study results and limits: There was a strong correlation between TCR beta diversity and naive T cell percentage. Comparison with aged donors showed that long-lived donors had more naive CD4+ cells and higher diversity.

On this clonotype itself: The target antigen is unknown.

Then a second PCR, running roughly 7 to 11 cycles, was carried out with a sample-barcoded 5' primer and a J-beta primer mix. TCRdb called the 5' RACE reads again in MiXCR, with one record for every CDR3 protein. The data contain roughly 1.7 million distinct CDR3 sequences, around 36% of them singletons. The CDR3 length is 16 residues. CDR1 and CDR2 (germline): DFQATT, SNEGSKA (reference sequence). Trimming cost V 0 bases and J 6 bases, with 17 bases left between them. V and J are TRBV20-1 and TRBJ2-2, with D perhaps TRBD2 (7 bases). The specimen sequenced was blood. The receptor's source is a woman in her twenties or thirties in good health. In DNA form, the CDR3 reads TGCAGTGCTAGAGAAAAGCAGGGGAGGGTGGCCGGGGAGCTGTTTTTT. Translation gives CSAREKQGRVAGELFF.